This TCR beta chain originates from a study of T cell responses to AZD1222 COVID-19 vaccine. General study findings and limits: Close to half of all spike-specific TCRs reportedly target regions of the variants that are unmutated. All repertoire sampling was performed exclusively after the peak T cell response. White British people made up most donors, females outnumbered males, and clonal diversity was possibly underestimated.

Assay used: immunoSEQ multiplex PCR; TCRdb lists only in-frame clones, some missing. Altogether about 140,000 clones are present, 91% being singletons, with the ten largest covering 7.5% to 9.5%. This CDR3 has 14 amino acids. The germline gives CDR1 SGHTA, CDR2 FQGNSA. The V end was cut by 2 bases, the J end by 0 bases, with 5 bases between. Turning to this clone: As yet, its antigen is unknown.

The origin of this receptor is an adult who received the MenACWY meningococcal vaccine as a control. The starting material was peripheral blood, obtained 28 days after the second dose of the MenACWY control vaccine. The chain recombines TRBV7-2 with TRBJ1-5; D gene ambiguous. CDR3 coding DNA: TGTGCCAGCAGCTTAAGCCCTAGCAATCAGCCCCAGCATTTT. This translates into CASSLSPSNQPQHF. The full variable domain, completed using reference TRBV7-2 and TRBJ1-5, is GAGVSQSPSNKVTEKGKDVELRCDPISGHTALYWYRQSLGQGLEFLIYFQGNSAPDKSGLPSDRFSAERTGGSVSTLTIQRTQQEDSAVYLCASSLSPSNQPQHFGDGTRLSIL.